This T cell receptor beta chain was identified during a study of T cell responses to AZD1222 COVID-19 vaccine. Study conclusions and caveats: Dominant CD4 TCR responses targeted spike regions 160-218 and 743-854. Donors were largely white British and mainly female; clonal diversity was possibly underestimated. The study found Spike-specific TCR breadth and depth rose after two AZD1222 doses.

Germline V gene lookup returns CDR1 WSHSY and CDR2 SAAADI. The CDR3 loop spans 14 amino acids. The V gene end was trimmed by 6 bases and the J gene end by 5 bases; junction bases not matched to a gene: 4. Pooled in the analysis were second doses at about 4 or about 12 weeks. Details on this clone: As yet, its antigen is unknown.

Only in-frame clones appear in the TCRdb table, and some are missing; sequencing was by immunoSEQ multiplex PCR. Here the sample spans roughly 150,000 clones, around nine tenths being singletons. This receptor was obtained from an adult who received the AZD1222 COVID-19 vaccine. The chain links TRBV10-2 to TRBJ1-4, with 9 bases that match TRBD1. Sequencing used peripheral blood, obtained 28 days after the second AZD1222 dose. The DNA of the CDR3 is TGCGCCAGCAGCACCGGGACAGGGAATGAAAAACTGTTTTTT. Its translation is CASSTGTGNEKLFF.